These T cell receptor beta chains were read from a single sample in a study of T cell repertoires in cytomegalovirus infection. Each CDR3 protein gets one entry after TCRdb re-called the reads with MiXCR. This table holds over 300,000 distinct CDR3 sequences, 9.5% found once. The sequencing sample was made of PBMCs. The receptors derive from a human donor in good health (CMV status not recorded). Some clones in this sample may be carry-over from other donors' samples. The conserved cysteine and the conserved F or W are not part of the CDR3 here. A D gene is named only where the DNA matches it firmly. The size of a clone is reported for some rows only, either as once, few or many, or as a class for expanded clones.

d_gene	v_gene	j_gene	abundance	CDR3aa
-	TRBV11-3	TRBJ2-3	-	ASSLEEPTDTQY
TRBD2	TRBV12-3/TRBV12-4	TRBJ2-7	many	ASSYETSGGISYEQY
-	TRBV15	TRBJ1-5	-	ATSRGSNQPQH
TRBD1	TRBV18	TRBJ2-7	-	ASSPLRQGGYEQY
TRBD1	TRBV18	TRBJ2-5	-	ASSPRPGGQETQY
-	TRBV7-6	TRBJ2-7	few	ASSAFGSDPYEQY
TRBD2	TRBV5-6	TRBJ2-5	-	ASSPGLAGPRQTQY
-	TRBV20-1	TRBJ1-4	-	SANGNNEKLF
TRBD2	TRBV15	TRBJ2-7	-	ATSRDWNEPGLAMDEQY
TRBD2	TRBV6-2/TRBV6-3	TRBJ2-3	many	ASSYDWASGKTDTQY
TRBD2	TRBV28	TRBJ2-7	many	ASSFLGGEQY
-	TRBV28	TRBJ1-3	many	ASSFRGNTIY
TRBD2	TRBV25-1	TRBJ2-1	few	ASSDLAVNYNEQF
-	TRBV13	TRBJ2-2	-	ASSEGLDTGELF
TRBD1	TRBV6-5	TRBJ2-3	-	ASSTTQGNTQY
-	TRBV7-2	TRBJ2-7	-	ASSLPGDYEQY